What follows are 2 T cell receptor beta chains derived from one specimen sequenced in a study of cytomegalovirus exposure and HLA in healthy donors. The PCR had 60 Vbeta and 13 Jbeta primers. The data were produced by immunoSEQ multiplex PCR, yet TCRdb's version contains in-frame clones alone and is incomplete. Seen here are 150,000 or so clones, about 72% observed once, and the top ten hold about 1.5%. Sequenced sample: PBMCs. The receptors shown here come from a female donor in good health and CMV-seronegative.

This clone was detected only a few times. The rearrangement uses TRBV27 and TRBJ1-6; 8 nucleotides agree with TRBD1. The CDR3 consists of 15 residues. V shed 4 bases, J shed 7 bases, and the junction held 6 bases outside the gene matches. Germline CDR1 MNHEY, CDR2 SMNVEV (reference sequence). The DNA for the CDR3 is TGTGCCAGCAGTTCGGACAGGGTGGGAAATTCACCCCTCCACTTT. This translates into CASSSDRVGNSPLHF.

The chain has TRBV4-2 and TRBJ2-2; TRBD2 might be the D (6 bases). The CDR3 has 16 residues. From germline, CDR1 is LGHNA and CDR2 YNFKEQ. Trimming removed 0 bases from V and 0 bases from J, with 8 bases in between. The CDR3 here is CASSQEGGANTGELFF. In nucleotides, the CDR3 is TGTGCCAGCAGCCAAGAGGGAGGAGCGAACACCGGGGAGCTGTTTTTT.